Listed below are T cell receptor beta chains from one sample, sequenced in a study of blood T cell repertoires in COVID-19. Method: immunoSEQ multiplex PCR; TCRdb's copy keeps in-frame clones and lacks some. Seen here are about 100,000 clones, around nine tenths observed once, and the top ten hold 1.7%. The material sequenced was peripheral blood. The source of these receptors is an elderly man with acute or convalescent COVID-19. Both conserved end residues are part of each CDR3. Each record gives: clone size, V gene, J gene, D gene, CDR3 DNA, CDR3 protein. A D gene is named only where the DNA matches it firmly. The size entry is marked missing in some rows and otherwise reads once, few, many or a size class.

clone size: NA; V gene: TRBV9; J gene: TRBJ2-3; D gene: TRBD2; CDR3 DNA: TGTGCCAGCAGCGTAGGTGGACTAGCGGGATCAACGCAGTATTTT; CDR3 protein: CASSVGGLAGSTQYF
clone size: NA; V gene: TRBV6-5; J gene: TRBJ1-1; D gene: NA; CDR3 DNA: TGTGCCAGCACGGGGGAGAGTCGCGGAGCTTTCTTT; CDR3 protein: CASTGESRGAFF
clone size: NA; V gene: TRBV9; J gene: TRBJ1-3; D gene: NA; CDR3 DNA: TGTGCCAGCAGCCCCCGGACAGCCAACTCTGGAAACACCATATATTTT; CDR3 protein: CASSPRTANSGNTIYF
clone size: NA; V gene: TRBV24-1; J gene: TRBJ2-3; D gene: TRBD2; CDR3 DNA: TGTGCCACCAGCCAGGGACTAGCGGGAGGAACGGGAACAGATACGCAGTATTTT; CDR3 protein: CATSQGLAGGTGTDTQYF
clone size: NA; V gene: TRBV25-1; J gene: TRBJ2-5; D gene: NA; CDR3 DNA: TGTGCCAGCAGTGGACCAGGGGTTGGAGAGACCCAGTACTTC; CDR3 protein: CASSGPGVGETQYF
clone size: NA; V gene: TRBV24-1; J gene: TRBJ2-1; D gene: TRBD1; CDR3 DNA: TGTGCCACCAGTGATCGACAGGGGGCCTACAATGAGCAGTTCTTC; CDR3 protein: CATSDRQGAYNEQFF
clone size: NA; V gene: TRBV3-1/TRBV3-2; J gene: TRBJ1-1; D gene: TRBD1; CDR3 DNA: TGTGCCAGCAGCCATGGGGACAGTAACAGATGGAACACTGAAGCTTTCTTT; CDR3 protein: CASSHGDSNRWNTEAFF
clone size: NA; V gene: TRBV30; J gene: TRBJ1-1; D gene: TRBD1; CDR3 DNA: TGTGCCTGGAGTTCACCGGGACAGGGTACTTGGTCTTTCTTT; CDR3 protein: CAWSSPGQGTWSFF
clone size: NA; V gene: TRBV7-6; J gene: TRBJ2-1; D gene: TRBD2; CDR3 DNA: TGTGCCAGCAGTGCGGGAGGGCCGGGGGCTCACAATGAGCAGTTCTTC; CDR3 protein: CASSAGGPGAHNEQFF
clone size: NA; V gene: TRBV19; J gene: TRBJ2-1; D gene: TRBD2; CDR3 DNA: TGTGCCAGTGCCTCCCTGACTAGCGGGGTTCTGGAGGAGCAGTTCTTC; CDR3 protein: CASASLTSGVLEEQFF
clone size: NA; V gene: TRBV5-6; J gene: TRBJ2-1; D gene: TRBD2; CDR3 DNA: TGTGCCAGCACTAAACCGGCTAGCGGGAGGAATGAGCAGTTCTTC; CDR3 protein: CASTKPASGRNEQFF
clone size: NA; V gene: TRBV7-2; J gene: TRBJ2-7; D gene: NA; CDR3 DNA: TGTGCCAGCAGCTTAGAGGGAGGCTACGAGCAGTACTTC; CDR3 protein: CASSLEGGYEQYF
clone size: NA; V gene: TRBV25-1; J gene: TRBJ2-1; D gene: TRBD2; CDR3 DNA: TGTGCCAGCAGCGGCCGACTAGCGGGAAACAATGAGCAGTTCTTC; CDR3 protein: CASSGRLAGNNEQFF
clone size: NA; V gene: TRBV7-2; J gene: TRBJ2-7; D gene: TRBD1; CDR3 DNA: TGTGCCAGCAGCTTAGCTGGCTGGGACAGGGGCAAGGGCGAGCAGTACTTC; CDR3 protein: CASSLAGWDRGKGEQYF
clone size: NA; V gene: TRBV3-1/TRBV3-2; J gene: TRBJ2-1; D gene: NA; CDR3 DNA: TGTGCCAGCAGCCTGTTACAGGGATACAATGAGCAGTTCTTC; CDR3 protein: CASSLLQGYNEQFF
clone size: NA; V gene: TRBV6-2/TRBV6-3; J gene: TRBJ2-1; D gene: TRBD2; CDR3 DNA: TGTGCCAGCAGTTACCGCGGGGGGGATGAGCAGTTCTTC; CDR3 protein: CASSYRGGDEQFF
clone size: NA; V gene: TRBV4-3; J gene: TRBJ2-7; D gene: NA; CDR3 DNA: TGCGCCAGCAGCCAAGCCATAGGAGCATCCTACGAGCAGTACTTC; CDR3 protein: CASSQAIGASYEQYF
clone size: NA; V gene: TRBV28; J gene: TRBJ1-5; D gene: NA; CDR3 DNA: TGTGCCAGCAGTTTACTGACAGTTAATCAGCCCCAGCATTTT; CDR3 protein: CASSLLTVNQPQHF
clone size: once; V gene: TRBV5-8; J gene: TRBJ1-5; D gene: NA; CDR3 DNA: TGTGCCAGCAGTTGGGGGGGCGGTAATCAGCCCCAGCATTTT; CDR3 protein: CASSWGGGNQPQHF
clone size: once; V gene: TRBV11-3; J gene: TRBJ2-1; D gene: NA; CDR3 DNA: TGTGCCAGCAGCTTAGGAGGTTACAATGAGCAGTTCTTC; CDR3 protein: CASSLGGYNEQFF
clone size: NA; V gene: TRBV19; J gene: TRBJ2-3; D gene: TRBD2; CDR3 DNA: TGTGCCAGTAGTCCTCGGACTAGCGGGAGTGGGACAGATACGCAGTATTTT; CDR3 protein: CASSPRTSGSGTDTQYF
clone size: NA; V gene: TRBV24-1; J gene: TRBJ1-4; D gene: NA; CDR3 DNA: TGTGCCACCAGTGATCCAGGACAACCCGCAACTAATGAAAAACTGTTTTTT; CDR3 protein: CATSDPGQPATNEKLFF
clone size: NA; V gene: TRBV28; J gene: TRBJ1-5; D gene: TRBD1; CDR3 DNA: TGTGCCAGCAGAACCCCAGGGGGCATCTATCAGCCCCAGCATTTT; CDR3 protein: CASRTPGGIYQPQHF
clone size: few; V gene: TRBV19; J gene: TRBJ1-2; D gene: NA; CDR3 DNA: TGTGCCAGTGGCCTGTCACAATCCCCGACAAATGGCTACACCTTC; CDR3 protein: CASGLSQSPTNGYTF
clone size: NA; V gene: TRBV11-2; J gene: TRBJ2-2; D gene: NA; CDR3 DNA: TGTGCCAGCAGCCCGAGGGTAAACACCGGGGAGCTGTTTTTT; CDR3 protein: CASSPRVNTGELFF
clone size: NA; V gene: TRBV7-3; J gene: TRBJ2-3; D gene: TRBD2; CDR3 DNA: TGTGCCAGCAGCCTAGCGGGAGCTTCCACAGATACGCAGTATTTT; CDR3 protein: CASSLAGASTDTQYF
clone size: once; V gene: TRBV7-2; J gene: TRBJ2-3; D gene: TRBD2; CDR3 DNA: TGTGCCAGCAGCTTCAGCGGGAGACGCACAGATACGCAGTATTTT; CDR3 protein: CASSFSGRRTDTQYF
clone size: NA; V gene: TRBV5-5; J gene: TRBJ1-1; D gene: TRBD1; CDR3 DNA: TGTGCCAGCAGCTTGGAAGGGGACAGGGATGCTTTCTTT; CDR3 protein: CASSLEGDRDAFF
clone size: NA; V gene: TRBV4-3; J gene: TRBJ2-1; D gene: NA; CDR3 DNA: TGCGCCAGCAGCCGAGGGATGGGTGAGCAGTTCTTC; CDR3 protein: CASSRGMGEQFF
clone size: NA; V gene: TRBV19; J gene: TRBJ1-5; D gene: NA; CDR3 DNA: TGTGCCAGTAAAAGGCGGAAGGGGAGCAATCAGCCCCAGCATTTT; CDR3 protein: CASKRRKGSNQPQHF
clone size: NA; V gene: TRBV7-2; J gene: TRBJ2-2; D gene: NA; CDR3 DNA: TGTGCCAGCAGCTTAGTTGACAACGCCGGGGAGCTGTTTTTT; CDR3 protein: CASSLVDNAGELFF
clone size: NA; V gene: TRBV5-4; J gene: TRBJ2-5; D gene: TRBD2; CDR3 DNA: TGTGCCAGCAGCTTGGACCTAGCGGGAGGGGAGACCCAGTACTTC; CDR3 protein: CASSLDLAGGETQYF
clone size: once; V gene: TRBV5-1; J gene: TRBJ2-1; D gene: TRBD2; CDR3 DNA: TGCGCCAGCAGCTTGGGACTAGCGGGAAGCTCCTACAATGAGCAGTTCTTC; CDR3 protein: CASSLGLAGSSYNEQFF
clone size: NA; V gene: TRBV18; J gene: TRBJ1-1; D gene: TRBD1; CDR3 DNA: TGTGCCAGCTCACCATCAGGGGGGAGTGGAGGTCGAGAAGCTTTCTTT; CDR3 protein: CASSPSGGSGGREAFF
clone size: NA; V gene: TRBV6-1; J gene: TRBJ2-5; D gene: NA; CDR3 DNA: TGTGCCAGCAGTGAAGGCCAGGTTGAGACCCAGTACTTC; CDR3 protein: CASSEGQVETQYF
clone size: NA; V gene: TRBV7-2; J gene: TRBJ2-5; D gene: TRBD1; CDR3 DNA: TGTGCCAGCAGCTTACGGCAGGGGGCGGAGACCCAGTACTTC; CDR3 protein: CASSLRQGAETQYF
clone size: NA; V gene: TRBV28; J gene: TRBJ2-5; D gene: NA; CDR3 DNA: TGTGCCACCCTTGGTCCAGAGAGGCGGGAGACCCAGTACTTC; CDR3 protein: CATLGPERRETQYF
clone size: few; V gene: TRBV7-9; J gene: TRBJ2-1; D gene: TRBD1; CDR3 DNA: TGTGCCAGCAGCCAGGGGTGGACAGGGGTAAACTACAATGAGCAGTTCTTC; CDR3 protein: CASSQGWTGVNYNEQFF
clone size: NA; V gene: TRBV5-1; J gene: TRBJ2-7; D gene: TRBD1; CDR3 DNA: TGCGCCAGCAGCGGAATCCCGGGACAGGGGATGTCCGAGCAGTACTTC; CDR3 protein: CASSGIPGQGMSEQYF
clone size: NA; V gene: TRBV5-4; J gene: TRBJ2-1; D gene: TRBD2; CDR3 DNA: TGTGCCAGCAGCACAAGGACTAGCGGCCAAAATGAGCAGTTCTTC; CDR3 protein: CASSTRTSGQNEQFF
clone size: few; V gene: TRBV27; J gene: TRBJ2-2; D gene: TRBD2; CDR3 DNA: TGTGCCAGCAGGCTAGCGGGAACGAACACCGGGGAGCTGTTTTTT; CDR3 protein: CASRLAGTNTGELFF
clone size: NA; V gene: TRBV18; J gene: TRBJ2-1; D gene: NA; CDR3 DNA: TGTGCCAGCTCACCAAGCAGGGCGCGGCGGGGAAACAATGAGCAGTTCTTC; CDR3 protein: CASSPSRARRGNNEQFF
clone size: NA; V gene: TRBV5-1; J gene: TRBJ2-7; D gene: TRBD1; CDR3 DNA: TGCGCCAGCAGCTTGGATGGACAGGGGGTATACGAGCAGTACTTC; CDR3 protein: CASSLDGQGVYEQYF
clone size: NA; V gene: TRBV6-2/TRBV6-3; J gene: TRBJ2-5; D gene: TRBD2; CDR3 DNA: TGTGCCAGCAGTTACGGTCGTCGGCCTAGCGGGAGGCAAGAGACCCAGTACTTC; CDR3 protein: CASSYGRRPSGRQETQYF
clone size: NA; V gene: TRBV5-1; J gene: TRBJ2-1; D gene: TRBD2; CDR3 DNA: TGCGCCAGCAGCCTCGGGACTAGCAAGTACAATGAGCAGTTCTTC; CDR3 protein: CASSLGTSKYNEQFF
clone size: NA; V gene: TRBV28; J gene: TRBJ1-5; D gene: TRBD1; CDR3 DNA: TGTGCCAGCACCCTGACAGGGACGGGCAATCAGCCCCAGCATTTT; CDR3 protein: CASTLTGTGNQPQHF